A single T cell receptor beta chain is shown here with its context. Its antigen is as yet unknown. The sample is drawn from a study of beta chain features in type 1 diabetes. Study conclusions and caveats: A pattern of fewer insertions and more deletions at VDJ junctions was seen in type 1 diabetes patients. The study found moderately but significantly shorter TCRB CDR3s in all four CD4+ subsets of Type 1 diabetes patients.

The sequenced template was cDNA made from the entire isolated RNA. The assay was immunoSEQ multiplex PCR, and TCRdb's table has in-frame clones only and misses some. The table includes roughly 610,000 clones, about 14% detected once. Per germline, CDR1 SNHLY and CDR2 FYNNEI. This CDR3 region has 15 residues. Trimming took 6 bases from V and 4 from J, leaving 15 bases between them. The clonotype comes from a man younger than 35 in good health. The J gene is TRBJ2-2, the V gene TRBV2; TRBD2 is a possible D gene (6 bases). Sequenced input: naive CD4+ T cells from blood. In nucleotides, the CDR3 is TGTGCCAGCAGCCAACCACGAGCGGGCACCGGGGAGCTGTTTTTT. Protein: CASSQPRAGTGELFF.